This TCR beta chain emerged from a study of beta chain features in type 1 diabetes. Study background: Cell yields, gender and age were similar in healthy donors and patients.

Study-wide findings and caveats: Patients with type 1 diabetes carried fewer insertions and had more deletions at their VDJ junctions. In every one of the four CD4+ subsets, TCRB CDR3s were moderately but significantly shorter in Type 1 diabetes patients. Naive, central memory and regulatory TCRB repertoires appeared more similar among patients than healthy donors.

About this clone itself: Its target is not known.

TCRB transcripts that were expressed got sequenced, as all of the isolated RNA had been reverse transcribed. The data were produced by immunoSEQ multiplex PCR, yet TCRdb's version contains in-frame clones alone and is incomplete. The sample lists about 710,000 clones; over 12% were seen once. V lost 9 bases and J lost 3; bases outside the gene matches: 7. Germline CDR1 is ENHRY and CDR2 is SYGVKD. The CDR3 consists of 13 residues. The rearrangement links TRBV10-3 to TRBJ1-1, with 7 bases identical to TRBD1. The receptor was isolated from a man younger than 35 with type 1 diabetes. Material for sequencing was naive CD4+ T cells from blood. The DNA for the CDR3 is TGTGCCATTTCGGGACAGCAGTACACTGAAGCTTTCTTT. Amino acids: CAISGQQYTEAFF.